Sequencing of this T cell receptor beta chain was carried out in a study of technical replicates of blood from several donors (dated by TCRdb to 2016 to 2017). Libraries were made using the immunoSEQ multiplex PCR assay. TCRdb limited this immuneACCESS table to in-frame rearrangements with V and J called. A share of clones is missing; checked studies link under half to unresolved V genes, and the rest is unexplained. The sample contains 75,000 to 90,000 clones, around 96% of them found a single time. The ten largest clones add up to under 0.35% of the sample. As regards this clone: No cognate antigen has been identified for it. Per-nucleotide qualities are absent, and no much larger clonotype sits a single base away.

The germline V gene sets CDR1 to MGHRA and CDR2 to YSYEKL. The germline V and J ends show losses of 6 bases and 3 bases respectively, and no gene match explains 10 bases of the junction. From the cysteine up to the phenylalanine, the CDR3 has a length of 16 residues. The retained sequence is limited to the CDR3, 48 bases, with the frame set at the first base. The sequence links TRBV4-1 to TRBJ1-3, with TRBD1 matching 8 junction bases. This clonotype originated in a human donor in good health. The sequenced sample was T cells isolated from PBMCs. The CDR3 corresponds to CASSSRTGRNGNTIYF. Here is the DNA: TGCGCCAGCAGTTCCAGGACAGGGCGTAATGGAAACACCATATATTTT.